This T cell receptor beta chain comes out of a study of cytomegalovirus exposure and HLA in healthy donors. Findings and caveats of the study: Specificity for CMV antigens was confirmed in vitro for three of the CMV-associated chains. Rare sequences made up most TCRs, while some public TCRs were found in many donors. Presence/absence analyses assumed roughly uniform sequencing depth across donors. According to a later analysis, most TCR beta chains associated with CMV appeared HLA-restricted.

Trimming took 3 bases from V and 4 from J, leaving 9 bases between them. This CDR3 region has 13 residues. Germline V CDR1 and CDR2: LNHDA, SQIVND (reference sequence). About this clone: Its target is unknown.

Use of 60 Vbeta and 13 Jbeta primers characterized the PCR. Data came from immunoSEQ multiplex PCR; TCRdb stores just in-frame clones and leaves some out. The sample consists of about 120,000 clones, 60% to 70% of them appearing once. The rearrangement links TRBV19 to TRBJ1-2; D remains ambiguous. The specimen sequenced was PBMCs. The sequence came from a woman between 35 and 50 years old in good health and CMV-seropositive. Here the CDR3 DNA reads TGTGCCAGTAGTATTTTCCTTTCCTATGGCTACACCTTC. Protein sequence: CASSIFLSYGYTF.